This TCR beta chain was retrieved from a study of T-cell reconstitution after alpha-beta-depleted transplantation in children. Trimming pared 5 bases from V and 6 bases from J, leaving 27 bases between. This CDR3 has 17 residues. The germline CDR1 and CDR2 sequences are DFQATT and SNEGSKA (reference sequence). Unique molecular identifiers were used to barcode this TCRbeta library. TCRdb used MiXCR to reprocess the PCR reads, holding one entry per CDR3 protein. In the table there are fewer than 700,000 distinct CDR3 sequences, 13% of which are singletons. The source material was PBMCs, mostly from graft donor cells, sampled 360 days after TCRalphabeta/CD19-depleted stem cell transplant. The chain joins TRBV20-1 to TRBJ2-3; the D gene is possibly TRBD1 (6 bases). This receptor was taken from a male patient aged 10-17 years who had a stem cell transplant for acute myeloid leukemia, so the T cells may come from the graft donor. The CDR3 is CSAGQYSGPTRMDTQYF. The CDR3 nucleotides read TGCAGTGCTGGACAGTACTCCGGGCCCACGCGGATGGATACGCAGTATTTT.